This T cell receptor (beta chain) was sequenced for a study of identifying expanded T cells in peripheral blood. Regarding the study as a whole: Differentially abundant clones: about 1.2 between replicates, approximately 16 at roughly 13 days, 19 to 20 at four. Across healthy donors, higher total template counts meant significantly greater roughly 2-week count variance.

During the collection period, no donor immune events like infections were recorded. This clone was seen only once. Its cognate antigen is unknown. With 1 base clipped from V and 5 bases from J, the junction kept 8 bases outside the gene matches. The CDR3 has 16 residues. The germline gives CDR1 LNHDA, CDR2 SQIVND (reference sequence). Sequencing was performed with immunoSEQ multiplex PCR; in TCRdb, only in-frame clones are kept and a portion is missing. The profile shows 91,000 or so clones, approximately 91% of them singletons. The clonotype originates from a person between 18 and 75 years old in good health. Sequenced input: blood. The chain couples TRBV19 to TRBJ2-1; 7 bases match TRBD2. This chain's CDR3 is CASSIGGGTTDNEQFF. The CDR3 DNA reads TGTGCCAGTAGTATAGGTGGCGGGACTACTGACAATGAGCAGTTCTTC.